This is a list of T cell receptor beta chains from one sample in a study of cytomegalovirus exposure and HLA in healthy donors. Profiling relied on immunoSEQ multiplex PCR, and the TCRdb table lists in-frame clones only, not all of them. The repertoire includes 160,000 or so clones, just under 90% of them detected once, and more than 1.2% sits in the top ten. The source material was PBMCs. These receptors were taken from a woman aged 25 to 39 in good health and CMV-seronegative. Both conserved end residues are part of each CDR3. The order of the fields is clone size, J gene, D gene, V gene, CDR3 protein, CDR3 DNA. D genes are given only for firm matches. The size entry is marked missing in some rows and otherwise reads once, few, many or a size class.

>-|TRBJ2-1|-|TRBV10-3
CAISGVGSYNEQFF
TGTGCCATCAGTGGAGTTGGCTCCTACAATGAGCAGTTCTTC
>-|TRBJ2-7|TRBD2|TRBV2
CASSGVAGRPGGEQYF
TGTGCCAGCAGCGGGGTAGCGGGGCGTCCCGGTGGGGAGCAGTACTTC
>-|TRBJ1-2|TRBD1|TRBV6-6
CASSYRRDRGDYGYTF
TGTGCCAGCAGTTACCGCCGGGACAGGGGGGACTATGGCTACACCTTC
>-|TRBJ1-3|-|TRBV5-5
CASSTRGGSGNTIYF
TGTGCCAGCAGTACTAGAGGAGGGTCTGGAAACACCATATATTTT
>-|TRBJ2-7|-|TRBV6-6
CASSPGQYSQYEQYF
TGTGCCAGCAGCCCAGGACAGTACTCCCAATACGAGCAGTACTTC
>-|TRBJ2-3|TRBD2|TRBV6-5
CASSSGLAGGTDTQYF
TGTGCCAGCAGTTCGGGACTAGCGGGAGGCACAGATACGCAGTATTTT
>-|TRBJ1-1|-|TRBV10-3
CAISASLGTEAFF
TGTGCCATCAGTGCGTCTCTAGGAACAGAAGCTTTCTTT
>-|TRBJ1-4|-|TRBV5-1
CASSSYGGGGEKLFF
TGCGCCAGCAGCTCATACGGGGGTGGAGGTGAAAAACTGTTTTTT
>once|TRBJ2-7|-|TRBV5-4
CASSFGGLEQYF
TGTGCCAGCAGCTTTGGGGGACTGGAGCAGTACTTC
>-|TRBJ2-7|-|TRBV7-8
CASSYPDSPYEQYF
TGTGCCAGCAGCTATCCAGACAGCCCCTACGAGCAGTACTTC
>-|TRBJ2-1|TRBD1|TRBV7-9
CASSSGTGLYNEQFF
TGTGCCAGCAGCAGCGGGACAGGGCTCTACAATGAGCAGTTCTTC
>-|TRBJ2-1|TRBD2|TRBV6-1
CASGVAGGVYNEQFF
TGTGCCAGCGGTGTAGCCGGGGGGGTCTACAATGAGCAGTTCTTC
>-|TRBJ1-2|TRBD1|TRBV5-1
CASSTGQGRISNYGYTF
TGCGCCAGCAGCACAGGACAGGGGCGGATATCTAACTATGGCTACACCTTC
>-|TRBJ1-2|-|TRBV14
CASSPGVGNVYGYTF
TGTGCCAGCAGCCCCGGGGTGGGGAACGTCTATGGCTACACCTTC
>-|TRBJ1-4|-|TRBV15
CATSRDRRVTNEKLFF
TGTGCCACCAGCAGAGATCGCAGGGTAACTAATGAAAAACTGTTTTTT
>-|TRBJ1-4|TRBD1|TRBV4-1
CASSQDWTGEREKLFF
TGCGCCAGCAGCCAAGATTGGACAGGGGAAAGGGAAAAACTGTTTTTT
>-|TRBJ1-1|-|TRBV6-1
CASSTRPRVSYEAFF
TGTGCCAGCAGTACCAGACCCAGGGTGTCGTATGAAGCTTTCTTT
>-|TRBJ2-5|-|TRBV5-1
CASRAQDILETQYF
TGCGCCAGCAGAGCACAGGATATACTGGAGACCCAGTACTTC
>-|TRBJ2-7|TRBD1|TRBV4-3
CASSPSQGAAYEQYF
TGCGCCAGCAGCCCGTCACAGGGGGCGGCCTACGAGCAGTACTTC
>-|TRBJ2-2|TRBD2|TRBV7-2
CASSRSGGVSTGELFF
TGTGCCAGCAGCCGTTCGGGGGGGGTTAGCACCGGGGAGCTGTTTTTT
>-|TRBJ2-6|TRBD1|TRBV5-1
CASSYQTGGGSGANVLTF
TGCGCCAGCAGCTACCAGACAGGGGGCGGTTCTGGGGCCAACGTCCTGACTTTC
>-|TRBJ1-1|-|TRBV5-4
CAMTAGGAQGTEAFF
TGTGCCATGACCGCGGGGGGCGCCCAGGGGACTGAAGCTTTCTTT
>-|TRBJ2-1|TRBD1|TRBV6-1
CASSEARTGGNEQFF
TGTGCCAGCAGTGAAGCCCGGACAGGGGGGAATGAGCAGTTCTTC
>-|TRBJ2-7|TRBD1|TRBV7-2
CAGPAWVRGQSYEQYF
TGTGCCGGACCGGCGTGGGTGAGGGGGCAATCCTACGAGCAGTACTTC
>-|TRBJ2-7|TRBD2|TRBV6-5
CASRIVAGGFEQYF
TGTGCCAGCAGGATCGTAGCGGGGGGGTTCGAGCAGTACTTC
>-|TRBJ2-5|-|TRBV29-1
CSVEFSRAQETQYF
TGCAGCGTTGAGTTTAGTCGAGCCCAAGAGACCCAGTACTTC
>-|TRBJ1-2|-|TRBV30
CAWSKRGGAEGF
TGTGCCTGGAGTAAAAGGGGGGGGGCAGAGGGATTC